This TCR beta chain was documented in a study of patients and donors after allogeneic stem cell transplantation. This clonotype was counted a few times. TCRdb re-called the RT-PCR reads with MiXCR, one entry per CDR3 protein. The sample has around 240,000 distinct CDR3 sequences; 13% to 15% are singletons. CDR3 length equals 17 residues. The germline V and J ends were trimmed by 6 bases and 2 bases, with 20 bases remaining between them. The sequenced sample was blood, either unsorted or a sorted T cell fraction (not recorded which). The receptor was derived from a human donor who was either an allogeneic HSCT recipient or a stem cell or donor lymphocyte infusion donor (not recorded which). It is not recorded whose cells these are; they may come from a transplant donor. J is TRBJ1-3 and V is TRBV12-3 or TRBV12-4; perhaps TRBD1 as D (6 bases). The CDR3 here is CASSRTGIIIAGNTIYF. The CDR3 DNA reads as TGTGCCAGCAGCCGAACAGGGATCATAATTGCTGGAAACACCATATATTTT.